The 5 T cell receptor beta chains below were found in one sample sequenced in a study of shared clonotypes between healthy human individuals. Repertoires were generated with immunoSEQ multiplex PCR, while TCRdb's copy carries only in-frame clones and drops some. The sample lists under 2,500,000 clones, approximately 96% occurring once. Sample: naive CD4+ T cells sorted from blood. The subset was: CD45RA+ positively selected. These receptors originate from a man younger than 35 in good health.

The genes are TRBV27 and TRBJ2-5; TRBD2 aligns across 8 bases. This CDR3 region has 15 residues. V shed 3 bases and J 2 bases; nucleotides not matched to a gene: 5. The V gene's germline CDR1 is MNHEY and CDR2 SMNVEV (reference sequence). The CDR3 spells CASSLASGSQETQYF. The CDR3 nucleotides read TGTGCCAGCAGTTTGGCGAGCGGGAGTCAAGAGACCCAGTACTTC.

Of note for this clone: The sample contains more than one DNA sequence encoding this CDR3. CDR3 in amino acids: CASSLGQGSEQYF. As DNA, the CDR3 is TGTGCCAGCAGCTTAGGACAGGGGAGCGAGCAGTACTTC. V usage is TRBV5-6 and J usage is TRBJ2-7; 9 bases fit TRBD1. Unmatched junction bases numbered 3, after V lost 2 bases and J lost 6 bases. The CDR3 covers 13 residues. Germline loops: CDR1 SGHDT, CDR2 YYEEEE.

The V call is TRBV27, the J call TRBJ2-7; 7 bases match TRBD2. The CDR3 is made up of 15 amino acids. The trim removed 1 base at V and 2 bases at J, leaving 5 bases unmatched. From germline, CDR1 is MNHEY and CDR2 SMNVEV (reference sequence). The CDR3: CASSLFAGVAYEQYF. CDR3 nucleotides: TGTGCCAGCAGTTTATTCGCGGGAGTAGCCTACGAGCAGTACTTC.

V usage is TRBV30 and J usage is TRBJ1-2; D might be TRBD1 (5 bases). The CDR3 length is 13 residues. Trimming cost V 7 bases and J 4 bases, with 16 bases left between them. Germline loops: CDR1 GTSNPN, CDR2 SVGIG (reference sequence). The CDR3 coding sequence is TGTGCCTCCGGTCAGACAGAGGTCTATGGCTACACCTTC. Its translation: CASGQTEVYGYTF.

As DNA, the CDR3 is TGTGCCAGCTCACCAGGATGGACAGGGGGTACAGATACGCAGTATTTT. Translating gives CASSPGWTGGTDTQYF. The rearrangement joins TRBV18 to TRBJ2-3, with 10 bases lining up with TRBD1. The CDR3 runs to 16 residues. Germline V lookup: CDR1 KGHSH, CDR2 LQKENI. Trimming cost V 2 bases and J 3 bases; bases outside gene matches: 5.